The clone carrying this TCR beta chain was observed at least ten times. Its antigen is unknown. The junction departs from the called germline gene at one end, perhaps through a read error. The sample is drawn from a study of early T cells in non-severe SARS-CoV-2 infection. Study information: RNA in bulk from unsorted whole blood was sequenced, and chains were unpaired. Study findings and constraints: A preference for anti-spike CD8 responses marked VDJdb matching, which missed private and CD4 specificities.

Tagging with unique molecular identifiers was applied to individual cDNA molecules. TCRdb itself ran the 5' RACE reads through MiXCR, one entry per CDR3 protein. The data hold around 66,000 distinct CDR3 sequences, with approximately 6% observed a single time. CDR3 size: 11 residues. The germline CDR1 and CDR2 sequences are DFQATT and SNEGSKA (reference sequence). The sequence was obtained from an adult who was a healthcare worker with PCR-confirmed SARS-CoV-2 infection or an uninfected control (not recorded which). The source was whole blood, collected at baseline. The chain employs TRBV20-1 and TRBJ1-2; D not resolved. The CDR3 loop reads CSARDITGNQF. Written as DNA, the CDR3 is TGCAGTGCTAGAGATATAACGGGAAACCAATTC.